This TCR beta chain was obtained from a study of blood T cell repertoires in COVID-19. Study overall: The study drew acute and convalescent COVID-19 samples from the United States, Italy and Spain. The cDNA or gDNA used as material had been derived from T cells, B-cell-depleted T cells, or PBMCs.

This clone was observed a single time. Patients from Seattle were sampled longitudinally, starting during active infection. TCRdb's table, derived via immunoSEQ multiplex PCR, lists solely in-frame clones and lacks some. The sample carries 330,000 or so clones, roughly 86% recorded once. Per germline, CDR1 MNHEY and CDR2 SMNVEV (reference sequence). V was clipped by 5 bases and J by 1 base; unmatched bases: 5. This CDR3 region has 16 residues. The chain carries TRBV27 and TRBJ2-1, with TRBD2 matching 10 bases. The sequence was collected from a man younger than 40 with COVID-19, enrolled during active disease. The material sequenced was peripheral blood. The CDR3 DNA is TGTGCCAGCAGTCCGACTAGCGGGCTGTCCTACAATGAGCAGTTCTTC. Its protein is CASSPTSGLSYNEQFF.